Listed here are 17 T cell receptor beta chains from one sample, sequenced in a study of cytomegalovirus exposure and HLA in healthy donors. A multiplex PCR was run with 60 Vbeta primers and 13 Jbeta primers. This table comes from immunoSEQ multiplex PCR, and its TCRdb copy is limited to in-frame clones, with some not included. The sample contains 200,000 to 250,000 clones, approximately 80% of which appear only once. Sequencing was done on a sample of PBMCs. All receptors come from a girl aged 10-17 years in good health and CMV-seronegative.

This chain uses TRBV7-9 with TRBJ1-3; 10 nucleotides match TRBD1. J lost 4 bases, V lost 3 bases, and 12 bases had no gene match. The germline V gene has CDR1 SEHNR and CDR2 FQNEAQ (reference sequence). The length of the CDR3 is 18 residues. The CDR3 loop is CASSFWTGGVNQGNTIYF. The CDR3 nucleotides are TGTGCCAGCAGCTTTTGGACAGGGGGAGTCAATCAAGGAAACACCATATATTTT. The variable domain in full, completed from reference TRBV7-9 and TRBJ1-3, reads DTGVSQNPRHKITKRGQNVTFRCDPISEHNRLYWYRQTLGQGPEFLTYFQNEAQLEKSRLLSDRFSAERPKGSFSTLEIQRTEQGDSAMYLCASSFWTGGVNQGNTIYFGEGSWLTVV.

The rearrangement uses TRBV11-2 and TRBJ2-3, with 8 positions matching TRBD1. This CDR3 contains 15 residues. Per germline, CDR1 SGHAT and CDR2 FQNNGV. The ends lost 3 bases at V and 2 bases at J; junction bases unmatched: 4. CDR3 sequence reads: CASSFRTGPTDTQYF. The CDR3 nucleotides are TGTGCCAGCAGCTTCCGGACAGGGCCCACAGATACGCAGTATTTT.

The CDR3 nucleotides are TGTGCCAGCGGGACTAGCGGTTCCACAGATACGCAGTATTTT. As protein: CASGTSGSTDTQYF. The rearrangement uses TRBV7-9 and TRBJ2-3; 11 bases are shared with TRBD2. CDR1 and CDR2 (germline): SEHNR, FQNEAQ (reference sequence). V lost 8 bases, J lost 2 bases, and 3 bases stayed unmatched. The CDR3 has 14 amino acids.

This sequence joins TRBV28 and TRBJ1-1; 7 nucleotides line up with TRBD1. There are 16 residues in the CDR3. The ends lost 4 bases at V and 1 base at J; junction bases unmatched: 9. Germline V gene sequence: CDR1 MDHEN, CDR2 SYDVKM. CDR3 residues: CASSSPLGGWNTEAFF. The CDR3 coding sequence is TGTGCCAGCAGTTCACCGCTAGGGGGCTGGAACACTGAAGCTTTCTTT. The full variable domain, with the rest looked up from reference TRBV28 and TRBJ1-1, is DVKVTQSSRYLVKRTGEKVFLECVQDMDHENMFWYRQDPGLGLRLIYFSYDVKMKEKGDIPEGYSVSREKKERFSLILESASTNQTSMYLCASSSPLGGWNTEAFFGQGTRLTVV.

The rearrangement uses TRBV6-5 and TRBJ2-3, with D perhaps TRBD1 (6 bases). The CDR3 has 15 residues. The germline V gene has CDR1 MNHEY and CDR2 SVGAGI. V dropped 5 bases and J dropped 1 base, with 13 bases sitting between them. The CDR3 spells CASSKRDIGTDTQYF. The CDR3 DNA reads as TGTGCCAGCAGTAAACGGGACATCGGCACAGATACGCAGTATTTT.

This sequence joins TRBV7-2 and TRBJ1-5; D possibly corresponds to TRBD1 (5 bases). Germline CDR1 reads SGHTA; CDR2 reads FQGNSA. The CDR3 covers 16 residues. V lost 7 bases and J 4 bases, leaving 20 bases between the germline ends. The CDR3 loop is CASTRPRAGSNQPQHF. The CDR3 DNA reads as TGTGCCAGCACCCGACCCCGGGCAGGGTCTAATCAGCCCCAGCATTTT.

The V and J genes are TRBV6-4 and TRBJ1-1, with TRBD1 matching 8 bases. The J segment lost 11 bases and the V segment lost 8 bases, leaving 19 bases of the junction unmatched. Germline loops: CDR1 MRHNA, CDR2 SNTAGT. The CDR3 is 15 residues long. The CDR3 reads CASLINQGATNLAFF. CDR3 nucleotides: TGTGCCAGCTTAATAAATCAGGGGGCCACCAATTTGGCTTTCTTT.

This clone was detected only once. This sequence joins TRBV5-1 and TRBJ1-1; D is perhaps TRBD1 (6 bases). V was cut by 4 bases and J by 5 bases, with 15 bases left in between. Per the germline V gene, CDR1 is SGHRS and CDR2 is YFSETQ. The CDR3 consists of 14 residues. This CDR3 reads CASSPYRVGTEAFF. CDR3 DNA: TGCGCCAGCAGCCCCTACAGGGTGGGGACTGAAGCTTTCTTT.

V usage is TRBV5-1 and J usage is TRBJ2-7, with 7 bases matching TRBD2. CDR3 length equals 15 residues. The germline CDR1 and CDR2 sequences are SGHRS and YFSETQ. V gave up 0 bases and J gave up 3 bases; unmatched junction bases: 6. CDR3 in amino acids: CASSLGSGTNYEQYF. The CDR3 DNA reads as TGCGCCAGCAGCTTGGGTTCAGGGACTAACTACGAGCAGTACTTC.

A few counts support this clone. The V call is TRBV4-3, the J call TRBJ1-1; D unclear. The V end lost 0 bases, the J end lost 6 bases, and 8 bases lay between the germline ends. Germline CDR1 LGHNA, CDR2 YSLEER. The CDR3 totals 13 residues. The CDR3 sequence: CASSQDLRAEAFF. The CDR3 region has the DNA TGCGCCAGCAGCCAAGATTTGAGGGCTGAAGCTTTCTTT.

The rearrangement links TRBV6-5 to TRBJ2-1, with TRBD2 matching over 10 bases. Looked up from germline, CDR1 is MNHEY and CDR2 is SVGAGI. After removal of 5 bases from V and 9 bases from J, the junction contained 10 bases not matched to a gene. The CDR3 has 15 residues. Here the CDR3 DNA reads TGTGCCAGCAGTACGGAGACTAGCGGGCGGTCTGAGCAGTTCTTC. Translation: CASSTETSGRSEQFF.

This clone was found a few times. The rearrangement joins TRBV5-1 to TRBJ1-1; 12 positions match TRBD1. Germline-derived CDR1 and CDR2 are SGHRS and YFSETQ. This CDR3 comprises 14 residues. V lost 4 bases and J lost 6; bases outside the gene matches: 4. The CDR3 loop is CASSGTGGEAEAFF. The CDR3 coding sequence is TGCGCCAGCAGCGGGACAGGGGGCGAGGCTGAAGCTTTCTTT.

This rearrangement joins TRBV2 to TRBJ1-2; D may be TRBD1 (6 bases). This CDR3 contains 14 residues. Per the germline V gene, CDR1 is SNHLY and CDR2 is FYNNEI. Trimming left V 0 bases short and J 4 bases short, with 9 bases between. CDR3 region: CASSEAGQTYGYTF. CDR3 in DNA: TGTGCCAGCAGTGAAGCTGGACAGACCTATGGCTACACCTTC.

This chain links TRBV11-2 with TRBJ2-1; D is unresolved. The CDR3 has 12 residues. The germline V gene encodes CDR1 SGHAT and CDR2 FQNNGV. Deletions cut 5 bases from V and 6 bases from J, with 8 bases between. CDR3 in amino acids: CASSQKPNEQFF. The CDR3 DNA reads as TGTGCCAGCAGCCAAAAGCCCAATGAGCAGTTCTTC.

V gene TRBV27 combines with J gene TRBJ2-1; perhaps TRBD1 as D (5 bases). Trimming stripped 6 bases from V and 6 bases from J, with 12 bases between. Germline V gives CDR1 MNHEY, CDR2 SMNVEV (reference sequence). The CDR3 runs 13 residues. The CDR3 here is CASSWGYPNEQFF. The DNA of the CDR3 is TGTGCCAGCAGCTGGGGCTATCCCAATGAGCAGTTCTTC.

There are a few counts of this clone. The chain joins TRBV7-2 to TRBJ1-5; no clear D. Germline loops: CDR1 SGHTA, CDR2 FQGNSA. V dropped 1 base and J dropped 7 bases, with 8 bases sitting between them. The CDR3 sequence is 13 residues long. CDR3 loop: CASSLGGAQPQHF. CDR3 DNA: TGTGCCAGCAGCTTAGGAGGTGCCCAGCCCCAGCATTTT.

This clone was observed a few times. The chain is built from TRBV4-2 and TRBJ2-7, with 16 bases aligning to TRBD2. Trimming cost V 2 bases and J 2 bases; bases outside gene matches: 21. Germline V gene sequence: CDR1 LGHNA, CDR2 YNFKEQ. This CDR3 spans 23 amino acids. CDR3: CASSQRVGFKGLAGGPGTYEQYF. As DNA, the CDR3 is TGTGCCAGCAGCCAAAGGGTTGGGTTTAAGGGACTAGCGGGAGGGCCCGGAACCTACGAGCAGTACTTC.